This T cell receptor (beta chain) was observed in a study of T cells in Graves' hyperthyroidism and ophthalmopathy. The study, taken as a whole, reports: The model made its ophthalmopathy prediction, and onset followed a median about 5.9 months later.

8.5 to 10 ml of fresh peripheral blood supplied the PBMCs. CDR1 is DFQATT, CDR2 SNEGSKA, per germline (reference sequence). With 0 bases clipped from V and 4 bases from J, the junction kept 12 bases outside the gene matches. The CDR3 totals 18 residues. Researchers amplified the TCR beta CDR3 regions from RNA transcripts. The HTBI primer set was used in a first-round RT-PCR of the TCR CDR3. TCRdb called the multiplex PCR reads again in MiXCR, with one record for every CDR3 protein. The data contain fewer than 750,000 distinct CDR3 sequences, around 15% of them singletons. Of note for this clonotype: The antigen remains undetermined.

The source of this sequence is a woman in her forties or fifties with Graves' ophthalmopathy. The material sequenced was blood. The V gene is TRBV20-1, the J gene TRBJ2-1, with 10 bases fitting TRBD2. The CDR3 DNA sequence: TGCAGTGCTAGAGAATCTGTTGGTAGCGGGAGGATTTACAATGAGCAGTTCTTC. It encodes CSARESVGSGRIYNEQFF.